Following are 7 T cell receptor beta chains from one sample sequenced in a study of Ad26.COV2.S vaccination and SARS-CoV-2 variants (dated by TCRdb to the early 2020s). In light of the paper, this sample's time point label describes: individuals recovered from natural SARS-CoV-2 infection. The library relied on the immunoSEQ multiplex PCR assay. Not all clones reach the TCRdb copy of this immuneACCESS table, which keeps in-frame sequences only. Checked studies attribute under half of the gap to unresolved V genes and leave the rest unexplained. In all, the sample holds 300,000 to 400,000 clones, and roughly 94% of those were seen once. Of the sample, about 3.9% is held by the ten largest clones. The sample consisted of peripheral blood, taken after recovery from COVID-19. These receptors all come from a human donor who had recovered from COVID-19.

The CDR3 is CASSPVLSSYEQYF. CDR3 coding DNA: TGTGCCAGTAGTCCGGTATTAAGCTCCTACGAGCAGTACTTC. V gene TRBV19 combines with J gene TRBJ2-7, with D hard to call. Germline lookup yields CDR1 LNHDA and CDR2 SQIVND (reference sequence). The CDR3 length is 14 residues. Trimming pared 5 bases from V and 0 bases from J, leaving 11 bases between.

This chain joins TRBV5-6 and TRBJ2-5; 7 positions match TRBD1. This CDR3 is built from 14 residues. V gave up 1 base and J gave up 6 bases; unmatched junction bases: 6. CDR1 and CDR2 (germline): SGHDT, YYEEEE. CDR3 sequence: CASSLKGARKTQYF. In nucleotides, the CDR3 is TGTGCCAGCAGCTTGAAGGGGGCTAGGAAGACCCAGTACTTC.

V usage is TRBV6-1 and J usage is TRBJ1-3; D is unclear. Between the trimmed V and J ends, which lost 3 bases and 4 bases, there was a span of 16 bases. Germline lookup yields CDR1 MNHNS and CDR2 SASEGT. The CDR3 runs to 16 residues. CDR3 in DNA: TGTGCCAGCAGTGATGAAGGGAGGTCGCGCGGAAACACCATATATTTT. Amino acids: CASSDEGRSRGNTIYF.

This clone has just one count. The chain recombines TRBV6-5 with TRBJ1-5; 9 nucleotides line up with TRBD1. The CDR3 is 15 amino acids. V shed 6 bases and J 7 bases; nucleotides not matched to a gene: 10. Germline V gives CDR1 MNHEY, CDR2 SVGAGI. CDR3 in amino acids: CASRATGGIRQPQHF. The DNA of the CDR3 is TGTGCCAGCAGGGCTACAGGGGGCATCAGACAGCCCCAGCATTTT.

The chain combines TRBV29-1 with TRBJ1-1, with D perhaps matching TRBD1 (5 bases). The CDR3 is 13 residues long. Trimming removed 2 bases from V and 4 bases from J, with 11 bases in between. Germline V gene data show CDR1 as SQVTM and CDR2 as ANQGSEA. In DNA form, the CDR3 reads TGCAGCGTTGAACAGGGCAGGGCCACTGAAGCTTTCTTT. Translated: CSVEQGRATEAFF. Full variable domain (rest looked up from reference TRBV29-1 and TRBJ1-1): SAVISQKPSRDICQRGTSLTIQCQVDSQVTMMFWYRQQPGQSLTLIATANQGSEATYESGFVIDKFPISRPNLTFSTLTVSNMSPEDSSIYLCSVEQGRATEAFFGQGTRLTVV.

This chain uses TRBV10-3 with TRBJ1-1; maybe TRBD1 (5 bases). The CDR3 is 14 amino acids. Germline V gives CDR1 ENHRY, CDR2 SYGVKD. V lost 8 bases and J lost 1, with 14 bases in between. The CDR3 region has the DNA TGTGCCATCGCCCGGGGCCGGGGGAACACTGAAGCTTTCTTT. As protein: CAIARGRGNTEAFF.

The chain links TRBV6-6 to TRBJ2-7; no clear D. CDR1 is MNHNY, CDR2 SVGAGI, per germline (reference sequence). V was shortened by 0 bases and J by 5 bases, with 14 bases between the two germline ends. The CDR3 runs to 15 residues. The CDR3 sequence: CASSYSVGRRNEQYF. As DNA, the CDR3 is TGTGCCAGCAGTTACTCGGTGGGAAGAAGGAACGAGCAGTACTTC.